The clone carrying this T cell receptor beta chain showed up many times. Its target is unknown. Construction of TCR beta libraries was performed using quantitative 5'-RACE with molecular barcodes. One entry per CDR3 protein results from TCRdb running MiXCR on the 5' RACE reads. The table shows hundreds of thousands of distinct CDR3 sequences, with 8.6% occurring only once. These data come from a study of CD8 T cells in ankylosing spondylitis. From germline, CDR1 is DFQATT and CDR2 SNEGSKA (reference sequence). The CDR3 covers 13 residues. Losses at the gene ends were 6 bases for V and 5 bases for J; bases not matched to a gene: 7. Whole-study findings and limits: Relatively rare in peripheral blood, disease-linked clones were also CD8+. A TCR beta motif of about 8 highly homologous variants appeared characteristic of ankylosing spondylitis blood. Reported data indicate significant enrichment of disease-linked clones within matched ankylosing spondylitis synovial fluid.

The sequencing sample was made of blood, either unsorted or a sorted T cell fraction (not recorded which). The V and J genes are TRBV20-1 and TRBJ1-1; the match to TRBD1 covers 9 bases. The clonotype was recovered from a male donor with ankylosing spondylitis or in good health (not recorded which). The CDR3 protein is CSANRGRGTEAFF. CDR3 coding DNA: TGCAGTGCGAACAGGGGGCGCGGGACTGAAGCTTTCTTT.